This TCR beta chain was found in a study of T cell changes during pregnancy in multiple sclerosis. CDR3 length equals 14 residues. Sequencing was performed with immunoSEQ multiplex PCR; in TCRdb, only in-frame clones are kept and a portion is missing. The repertoire includes tens of thousands of clones, approximately 94% of them detected once, and less than 0.75% sits in the top ten. Source: CD4+ T cells from peripheral blood mononuclear cells, taken in the third trimester of pregnancy. The clonotype originates from a female donor with multiple sclerosis, enrolled in a pregnancy study. The genes are TRBV21-1 and TRBJ1-5; TRBD1, the D gene given by the table, was not confirmed from the DNA. TRBV21-1 is described as a pseudogene. The CDR3 bases are TGTGCCAGCAGCAAAGCGCACAGGGCCCTCCACCAGCATTTT. Encoded protein: CASSKAHRALHQHF.